The next 11 T cell receptor beta chains were all read from a single sample in a study of identifying expanded T cells in peripheral blood. Measured with immunoSEQ multiplex PCR; TCRdb has only the in-frame clones, and not every one. The table includes about 81,000 clones, 84% detected once. The sample was blood. These receptor sequences come from a person aged 18 to 75 in good health.

This clone was recorded once. The rearrangement joins TRBV7-2 to TRBJ1-2; the match to TRBD1 covers 9 bases. The CDR3 has 17 residues. Germline lookup yields CDR1 SGHTA and CDR2 FQGNSA. The V and J ends lost 3 bases and 4 bases, in that order; junction bases with no gene match: 12. In DNA form, the CDR3 reads TGTGCCAGCAGCTTTTCCGGGACAGGGTTTTCTACCTATGGCTACACCTTC. Translated, it gives CASSFSGTGFSTYGYTF.

The chain has TRBV7-6 and TRBJ1-5; D is perhaps TRBD1 (5 bases). Trimming pared 1 base from V and 4 bases from J, leaving 11 bases between. This CDR3 contains 15 residues. Germline values: CDR1 SGHVS, CDR2 FNYEAQ. In nucleotides, the CDR3 is TGTGCCAGCAGCTTAGAACCGGGGCTGAATCAGCCCCAGCATTTT. It codes for CASSLEPGLNQPQHF.

This clone was detected a few times. The V and J genes are TRBV28 and TRBJ2-3; D gene ambiguous. Germline values: CDR1 MDHEN, CDR2 SYDVKM. The length of the CDR3 is 15 residues. The V end lost 5 bases, the J end lost 3 bases, and 15 bases lay between the germline ends. The CDR3 nucleotides are TGTGCCAGCAGTCTGTCAAGGGTGGTGACAGATACGCAGTATTTT. Translation gives CASSLSRVVTDTQYF.

The DNA for the CDR3 is TGCAGCGTCACAGGACAGGGGGCTGAAAAACTGTTTTTT. Its protein product is CSVTGQGAEKLFF. The chain couples TRBV29-1 to TRBJ1-4; TRBD1 aligns across 11 bases. The CDR3 is made up of 13 amino acids. The junction had 4 bases not matched to a gene; V was cut back by 6 bases and J by 7 bases. The germline gives CDR1 SQVTM, CDR2 ANQGSEA.

The CDR3 protein is CASSQDRGSLTYEQYF. The CDR3 DNA follows: TGCGCCAGCAGCCAAGATCGCGGGTCCCTGACGTACGAGCAGTACTTC. The chain couples TRBV4-3 to TRBJ2-7; tentatively, D is TRBD2 (5 bases). The V and J ends lost 0 bases and 4 bases respectively, with 16 bases between them. This CDR3 is built from 16 residues. Germline CDR1 reads LGHNA; CDR2 reads YSLEER.

The CDR3 DNA reads as TGTGCCAGTAGTGGGTCGGCGTCAGATTATAGCAATCAGCCCCAGCATTTT. Translated: CASSGSASDYSNQPQHF. V is TRBV19 and J is TRBJ1-5; no firm D call. V lost 5 bases and J 0 bases, leaving 17 bases between the germline ends. Germline loops: CDR1 LNHDA, CDR2 SQIVND (reference sequence). CDR3 length: 17 amino acids.

This chain uses TRBV11-1 with TRBJ2-5; TRBD2 agrees at 10 bases. Germline lookup yields CDR1 SGHAT and CDR2 FQDESV (reference sequence). Trimming at V came to 5 bases and at J to 9 bases, leaving 6 bases not matched to a gene. The CDR3 totals 13 residues. CDR3 region: CASSVGLAGAQYF. CDR3 nucleotide sequence: TGTGCCAGCAGCGTCGGGCTAGCGGGAGCCCAGTACTTC.

CDR3 coding DNA: TGTGCCTGTTCGAGGGGACTTCTCTCCTACGAGCAGTACTTC. Its translation is CACSRGLLSYEQYF. The rearrangement uses TRBV30 and TRBJ2-7, with TRBD2 as a possible D gene (6 bases). This CDR3 is 14 amino acids long. Deletions cut 6 bases from V and 0 bases from J, with 15 bases between. The germline gives CDR1 GTSNPN, CDR2 SVGIG (reference sequence).

This clone was observed a few times. This rearrangement joins TRBV15 to TRBJ2-7; D gene unclear. The V gene lost 0 bases and the J gene lost 0 bases, with 6 bases spanning the gap. The V gene's germline CDR1 is LNHNV and CDR2 YYDKDF (reference sequence). The CDR3 consists of 14 residues. The CDR3 DNA follows: TGTGCCACCAGCAGAGATTTGAGCTCCTACGAGCAGTACTTC. Translating it yields CATSRDLSSYEQYF.

This CDR3 reads CASSEGTSADEQFF. The CDR3 DNA reads TGTGCCAGCAGTGAAGGGACTAGCGCCGATGAGCAGTTCTTC. The chain uses TRBV2 and TRBJ2-1; 9 bases align to TRBD2. The CDR3 is made up of 14 amino acids. V was clipped by 1 base and J by 8 bases; unmatched bases: 3. CDR1 and CDR2 from the germline V gene are SNHLY and FYNNEI.

This chain connects TRBV5-1 to TRBJ1-5; no clear D. The CDR3 sequence is 13 residues long. Deletions cut 5 bases from V and 5 bases from J, with 11 bases between. Germline CDR1 reads SGHRS; CDR2 reads YFSETQ. The CDR3 DNA reads as TGCGCCAGCAGTACTGACGGATATCAGCCCCAGCATTTT. It specifies CASSTDGYQPQHF.